This TCR beta chain stems from a study of regulatory T cells in long-lasting Graves disease. There are many counts of this clonotype. Time point here: newly diagnosed GD, antithyroid drugs for less than 3 months. TCR sequences were obtained from RNA taken from PBMCs. Graves' disease diagnoses followed American Thyroid Association guidelines. This CDR3 is built from 17 residues. Germline V gene sequence: CDR1 MDHEN, CDR2 SYDVKM. After removal of 2 bases from V and 8 bases from J, the junction contained 15 bases not matched to a gene. Arm-PCR of CDR3 regions and iRepertoire HTBI primers were the basis on which TCR beta libraries were built. TCRdb re-analysed the multiplex PCR reads in MiXCR, keeping a single row per CDR3 protein. The sample consists of more than 300,000 distinct CDR3 sequences, about 14% of them appearing once.

This chain uses TRBV28 with TRBJ2-1, with 7 bases that match TRBD1. The sequence came from a female donor with Graves disease. The specimen was peripheral blood mononuclear cells (PBMCs), collected at new diagnosis, from a patient treated with antithyroid drugs. The chain's CDR3 is CASSLIDRDRRWDEQFF. The DNA for the CDR3 is TGTGCCAGCAGTTTAATTGATCGGGACAGAAGATGGGATGAGCAGTTCTTC.